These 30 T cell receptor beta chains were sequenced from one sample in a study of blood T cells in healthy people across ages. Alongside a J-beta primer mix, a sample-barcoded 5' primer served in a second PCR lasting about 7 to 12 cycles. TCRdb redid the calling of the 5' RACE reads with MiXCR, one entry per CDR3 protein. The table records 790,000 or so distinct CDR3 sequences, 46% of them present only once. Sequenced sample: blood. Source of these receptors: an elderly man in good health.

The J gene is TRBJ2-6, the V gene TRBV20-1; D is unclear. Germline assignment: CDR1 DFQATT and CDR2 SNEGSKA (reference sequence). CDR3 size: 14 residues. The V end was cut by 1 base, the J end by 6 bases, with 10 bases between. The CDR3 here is CSARAPPEANVLTF. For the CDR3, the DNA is TGCAGTGCTAGAGCCCCCCCTGAGGCCAACGTCCTGACTTTC.

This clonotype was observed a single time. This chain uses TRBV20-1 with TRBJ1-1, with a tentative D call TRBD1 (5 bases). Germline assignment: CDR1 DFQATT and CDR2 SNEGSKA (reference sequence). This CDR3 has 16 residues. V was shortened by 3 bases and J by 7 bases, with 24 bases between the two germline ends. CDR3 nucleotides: TGCAGTGCTAGCTATCCTGGGGCAGCCGAATGGAGTGAAGCTTTCTTT. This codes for CSASYPGAAEWSEAFF.

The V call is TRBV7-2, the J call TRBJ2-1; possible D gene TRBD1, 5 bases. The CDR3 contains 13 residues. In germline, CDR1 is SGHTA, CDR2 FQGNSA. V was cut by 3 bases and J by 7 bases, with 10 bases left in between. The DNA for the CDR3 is TGTGCCAGCAGCTTCATAACAGGTAATGAGCAGTTCTTC. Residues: CASSFITGNEQFF.

The CDR3 here is CASGRGEETQYF. The CDR3 DNA sequence: TGTGCCAGCGGAAGAGGGGAGGAGACCCAGTACTTC. The V and J genes are TRBV6-1 and TRBJ2-5; D assignment may be TRBD1 or TRBD2 (5 bases each). The CDR3 covers 12 residues. CDR1 is MNHNS, CDR2 SASEGT, per germline. V lost 8 bases and J lost 5, with 12 bases in between.

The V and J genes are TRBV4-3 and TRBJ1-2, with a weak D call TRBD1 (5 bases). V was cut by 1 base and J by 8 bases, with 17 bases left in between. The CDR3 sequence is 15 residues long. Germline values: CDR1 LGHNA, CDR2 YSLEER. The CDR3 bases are TGCGCCAGCAGCCAAGGAGTGGGGGGAGGGAACGGCTACACCTTC. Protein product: CASSQGVGGGNGYTF.

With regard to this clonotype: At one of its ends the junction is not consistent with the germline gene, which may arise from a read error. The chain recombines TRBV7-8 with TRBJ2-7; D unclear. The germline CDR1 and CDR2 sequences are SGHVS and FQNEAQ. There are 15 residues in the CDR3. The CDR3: CASSSRWAEADEQYF. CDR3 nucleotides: TGTGCCAGTAGCTCCCGGTGGGCAGAGGCCGACGAGCAGTACTTC.

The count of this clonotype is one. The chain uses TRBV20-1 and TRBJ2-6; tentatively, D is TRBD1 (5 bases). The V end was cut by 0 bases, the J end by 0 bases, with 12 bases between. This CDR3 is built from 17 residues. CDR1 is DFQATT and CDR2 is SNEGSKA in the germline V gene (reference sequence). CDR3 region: CSARDPAGPSGANVLTF. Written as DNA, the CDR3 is TGCAGTGCTAGAGATCCAGCAGGGCCCTCTGGGGCCAACGTCCTGACTTTC.

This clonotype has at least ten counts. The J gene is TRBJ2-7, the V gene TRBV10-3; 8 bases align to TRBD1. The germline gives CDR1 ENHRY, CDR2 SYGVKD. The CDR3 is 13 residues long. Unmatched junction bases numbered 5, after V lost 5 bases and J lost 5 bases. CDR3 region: CAISLTGDHEQYF. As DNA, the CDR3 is TGTGCCATCAGTTTGACAGGGGACCACGAGCAGTACTTC.

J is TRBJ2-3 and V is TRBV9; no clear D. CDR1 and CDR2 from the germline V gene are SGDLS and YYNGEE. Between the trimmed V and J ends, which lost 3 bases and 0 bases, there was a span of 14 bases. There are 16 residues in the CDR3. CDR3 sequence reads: CASSAGTGSSTDTQYF. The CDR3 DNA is TGTGCCAGCAGCGCAGGAACCGGATCTAGCACAGATACGCAGTATTTT.

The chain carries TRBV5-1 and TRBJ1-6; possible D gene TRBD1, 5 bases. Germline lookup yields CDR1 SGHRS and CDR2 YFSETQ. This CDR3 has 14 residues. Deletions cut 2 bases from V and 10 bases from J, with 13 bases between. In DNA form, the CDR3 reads TGCGCCAGCAGCTTCGGGACGGATGCCTCACCCCTCCACTTT. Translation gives CASSFGTDASPLHF.

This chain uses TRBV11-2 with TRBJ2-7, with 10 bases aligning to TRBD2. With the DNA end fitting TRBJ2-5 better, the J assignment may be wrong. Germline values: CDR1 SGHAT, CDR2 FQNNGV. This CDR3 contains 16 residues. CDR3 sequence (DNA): TGTGCCAGCACCCGACTCAGCGGGAGGGCCGGGGAGACCCAGTACTTC. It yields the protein CASTRLSGRAGETQYF.

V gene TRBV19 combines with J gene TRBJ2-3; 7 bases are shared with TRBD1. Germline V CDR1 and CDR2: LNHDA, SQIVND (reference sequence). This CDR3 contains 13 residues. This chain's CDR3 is CTTRGTSTDTQYF. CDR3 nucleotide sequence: TGTACCACCAGGGGGACAAGCACAGATACGCAGTATTTT.

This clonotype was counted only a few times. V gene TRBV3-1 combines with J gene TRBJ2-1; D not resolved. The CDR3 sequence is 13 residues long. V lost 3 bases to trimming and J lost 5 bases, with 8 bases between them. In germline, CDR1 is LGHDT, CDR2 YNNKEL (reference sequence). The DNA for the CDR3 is TGTGCCAGCAGCCAGAGAGGAGACAATGAGCAGTTCTTC. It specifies CASSQRGDNEQFF.

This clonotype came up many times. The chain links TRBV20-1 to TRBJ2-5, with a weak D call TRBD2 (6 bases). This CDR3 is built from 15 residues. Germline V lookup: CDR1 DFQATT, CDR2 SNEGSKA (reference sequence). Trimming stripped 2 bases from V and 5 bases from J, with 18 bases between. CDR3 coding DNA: TGCAGTGCTAGATTTCCTAGAGGGGCGGGGGAGACCCAGTACTTC. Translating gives CSARFPRGAGETQYF.

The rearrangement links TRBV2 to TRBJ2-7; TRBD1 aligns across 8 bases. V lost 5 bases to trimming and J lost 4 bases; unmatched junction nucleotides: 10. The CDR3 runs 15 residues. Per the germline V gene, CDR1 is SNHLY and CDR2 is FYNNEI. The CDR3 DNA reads TGTGCCAGCAGTCGGGAACCGGGACAGGTATACGAGCAGTACTTC. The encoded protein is CASSREPGQVYEQYF.

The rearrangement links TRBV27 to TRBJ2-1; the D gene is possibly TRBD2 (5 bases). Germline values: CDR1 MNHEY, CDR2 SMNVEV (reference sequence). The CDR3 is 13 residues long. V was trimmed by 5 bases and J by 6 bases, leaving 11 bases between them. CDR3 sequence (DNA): TGTGCCAGCAGTGCCCCCGGGATCAATGAGCAGTTCTTC. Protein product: CASSAPGINEQFF.

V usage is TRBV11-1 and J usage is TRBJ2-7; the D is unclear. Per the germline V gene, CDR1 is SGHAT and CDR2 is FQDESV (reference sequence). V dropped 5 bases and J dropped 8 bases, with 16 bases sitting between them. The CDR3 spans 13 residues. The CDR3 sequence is CASSPPGSTKQYF. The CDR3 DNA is TGTGCCAGCAGCCCTCCCGGTAGTACGAAGCAGTACTTC.

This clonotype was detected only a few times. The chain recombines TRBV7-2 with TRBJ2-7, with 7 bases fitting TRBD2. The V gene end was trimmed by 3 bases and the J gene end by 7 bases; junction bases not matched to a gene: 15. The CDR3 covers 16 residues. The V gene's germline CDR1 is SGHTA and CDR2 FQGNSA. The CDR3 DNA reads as TGTGCCAGCAGCTTGGGGGACTATCACATCACGGGTGAGCAGTACTTC. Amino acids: CASSLGDYHITGEQYF.

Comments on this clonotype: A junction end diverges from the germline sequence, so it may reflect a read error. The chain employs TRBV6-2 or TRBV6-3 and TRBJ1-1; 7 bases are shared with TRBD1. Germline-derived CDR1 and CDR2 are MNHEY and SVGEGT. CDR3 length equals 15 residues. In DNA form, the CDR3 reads TGTACCAGCAGATCCCCGACAGGGCAGAACACTGAAGCTTTCTTT. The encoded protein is CTSRSPTGQNTEAFF.

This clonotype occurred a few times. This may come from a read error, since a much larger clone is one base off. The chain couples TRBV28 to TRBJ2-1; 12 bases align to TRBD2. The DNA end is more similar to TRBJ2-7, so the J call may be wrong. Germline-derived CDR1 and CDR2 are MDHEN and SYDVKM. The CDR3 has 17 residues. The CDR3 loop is CASSLPTSGRPYNEQYF. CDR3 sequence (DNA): TGTGCCAGCAGTTTGCCTACTAGCGGGAGGCCCTACAATGAGCAGTACTTC.

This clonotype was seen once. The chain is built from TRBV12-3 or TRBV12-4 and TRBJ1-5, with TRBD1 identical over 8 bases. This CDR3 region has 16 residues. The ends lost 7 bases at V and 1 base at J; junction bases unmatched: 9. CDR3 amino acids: CASKPTGGRSNQPQHF. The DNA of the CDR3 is TGTGCCAGCAAGCCCACAGGGGGGCGAAGCAATCAGCCCCAGCATTTT.

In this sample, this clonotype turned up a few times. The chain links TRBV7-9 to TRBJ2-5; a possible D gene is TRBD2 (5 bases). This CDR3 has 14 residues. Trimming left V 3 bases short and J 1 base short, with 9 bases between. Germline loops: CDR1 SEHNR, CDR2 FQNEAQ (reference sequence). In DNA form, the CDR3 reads TGTGCCAGCAGCTTTTTTACTAGCCAAGAGACCCAGTACTTC. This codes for CASSFFTSQETQYF.

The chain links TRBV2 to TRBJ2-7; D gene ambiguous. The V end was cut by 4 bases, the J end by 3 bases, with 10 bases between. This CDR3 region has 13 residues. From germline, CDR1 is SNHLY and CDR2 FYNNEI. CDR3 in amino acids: CASSGFGGYEQYF. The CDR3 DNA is TGTGCCAGCAGTGGTTTTGGCGGCTACGAGCAGTACTTC.

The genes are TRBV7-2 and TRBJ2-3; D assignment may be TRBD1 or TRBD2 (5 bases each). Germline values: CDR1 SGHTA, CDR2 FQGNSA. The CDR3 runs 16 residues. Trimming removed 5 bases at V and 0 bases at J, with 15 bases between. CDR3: CASSRRGGASTDTQYF. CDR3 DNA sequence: TGTGCCAGCAGCCGCCGGGGCGGAGCTAGCACAGATACGCAGTATTTT.

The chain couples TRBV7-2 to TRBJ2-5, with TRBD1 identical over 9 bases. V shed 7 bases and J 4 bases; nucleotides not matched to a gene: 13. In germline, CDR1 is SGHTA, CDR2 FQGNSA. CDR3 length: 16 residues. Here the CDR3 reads CASTPLKQGARETQYF. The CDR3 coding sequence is TGTGCCAGCACCCCATTGAAACAGGGGGCACGAGAGACCCAGTACTTC.

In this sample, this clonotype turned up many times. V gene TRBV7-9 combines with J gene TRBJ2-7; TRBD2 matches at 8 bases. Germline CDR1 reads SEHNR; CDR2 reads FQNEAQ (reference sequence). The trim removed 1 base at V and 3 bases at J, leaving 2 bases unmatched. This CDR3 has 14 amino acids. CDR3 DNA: TGTGCCAGCAGCTTAGGAGCGGGAGTCTACGAGCAGTACTTC. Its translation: CASSLGAGVYEQYF.

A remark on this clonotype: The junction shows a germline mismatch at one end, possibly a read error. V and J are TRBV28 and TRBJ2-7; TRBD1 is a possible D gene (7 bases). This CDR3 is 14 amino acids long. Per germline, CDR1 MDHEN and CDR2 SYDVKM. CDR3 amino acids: CAGSLEGAVYEQYF. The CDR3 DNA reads TGTGCCGGCAGTTTGGAGGGGGCAGTGTACGAGCAGTACTTC.

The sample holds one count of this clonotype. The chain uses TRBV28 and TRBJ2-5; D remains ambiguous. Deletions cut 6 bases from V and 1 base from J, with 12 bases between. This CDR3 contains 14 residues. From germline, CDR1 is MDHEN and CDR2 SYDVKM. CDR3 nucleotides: TGTGCCAGCAGGATTACCGGGCCCCAAGAGACCCAGTACTTC. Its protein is CASRITGPQETQYF.

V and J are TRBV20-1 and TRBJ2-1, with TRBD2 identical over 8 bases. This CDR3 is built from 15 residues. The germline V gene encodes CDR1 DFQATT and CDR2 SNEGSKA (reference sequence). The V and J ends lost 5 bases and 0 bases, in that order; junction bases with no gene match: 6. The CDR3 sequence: CSAVRLASSYNEQFF. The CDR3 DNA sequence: TGCAGTGCTGTCCGACTAGCGAGCTCCTACAATGAGCAGTTCTTC.

The CDR3 DNA reads TGTGCCAGCAGTGGCAAGACAGGGACCCACAATGAGCAGTTCTTC. This translates into CASSGKTGTHNEQFF. V is TRBV25-1 and J is TRBJ2-1; 7 bases line up with TRBD1. The germline V gene encodes CDR1 MGHDK and CDR2 SYGVNS. The CDR3 sequence is 15 residues long. V gave up 4 bases and J gave up 5 bases; unmatched junction bases: 8.